The sequence of this T cell receptor beta chain was determined in a study of identical twins. The V end lost 4 bases, the J end lost 8 bases, and 14 bases lay between the germline ends. CDR1 DFQATT and CDR2 SNEGSKA come from the germline V gene (reference sequence). This CDR3 comprises 12 residues. A template switching step contributed a universal primer site, while unique molecular identifiers were present in the cDNA. TCRdb fed the 5' RACE reads into MiXCR, producing one record per CDR3 protein. In the table there are about 430,000 distinct CDR3 sequences, approximately 17% of which are singletons. This clonotype was observed a handful of times.

Sequencing was done on a sample of naive T cells sorted from blood. The source is a man in his fifties in good health. The chain uses TRBV20-1 and TRBJ1-2; a weak D match, TRBD1 (6 bases). The CDR3 DNA is TGCAGTGCTACAACAGGGTCCTGGGGCTACACCTTC. This translates into CSATTGSWGYTF.